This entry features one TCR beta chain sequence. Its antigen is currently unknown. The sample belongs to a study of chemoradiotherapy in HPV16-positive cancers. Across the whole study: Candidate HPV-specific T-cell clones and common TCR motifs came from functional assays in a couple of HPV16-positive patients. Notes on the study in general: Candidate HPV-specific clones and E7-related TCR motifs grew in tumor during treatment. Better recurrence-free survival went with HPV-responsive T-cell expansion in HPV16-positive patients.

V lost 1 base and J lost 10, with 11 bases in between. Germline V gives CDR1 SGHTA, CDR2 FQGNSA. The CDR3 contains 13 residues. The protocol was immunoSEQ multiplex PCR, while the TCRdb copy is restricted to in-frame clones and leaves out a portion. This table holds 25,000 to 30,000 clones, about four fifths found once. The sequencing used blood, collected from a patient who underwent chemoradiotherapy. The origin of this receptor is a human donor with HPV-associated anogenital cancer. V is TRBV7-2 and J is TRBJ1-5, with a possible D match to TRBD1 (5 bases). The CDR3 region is CASSLVGREPQHF. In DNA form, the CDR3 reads TGTGCCAGCAGCTTAGTGGGCAGGGAACCCCAGCATTTT.